The 14 T cell receptor beta chains presented below share a single source sample, sequenced in a study of beta chain features in type 1 diabetes. Their specific antigens are unknown. General study results and limits: Shortening of TCRB CDR3s, moderate but significant, appeared in all four CD4+ subsets of Type 1 diabetes patients.

Expressed TCRB transcripts got sequenced, as all isolated RNA was reverse transcribed. Data came from immunoSEQ multiplex PCR; TCRdb stores just in-frame clones and leaves some out. This sample has under 400,000 clones, with roughly an eighth found just once. Sample: naive CD4+ T cells from blood. These receptors all come from a woman under 30 with type 1 diabetes.

This clone has just a few counts. V is TRBV20-1 and J is TRBJ1-4; D is uncertain. The germline gives CDR1 DFQATT, CDR2 SNEGSKA (reference sequence). V dropped 4 bases and J dropped 13 bases, with 10 bases sitting between them. CDR3 size: 10 residues. CDR3 nucleotide sequence: TGCAGTGCTATTTCCGGGAGACTGTTTTTT. The encoded protein is CSAISGRLFF.

This clone was counted only a few times. The chain carries TRBV7-2 and TRBJ2-3; maybe TRBD2 (6 bases). V was trimmed by 4 bases and J by 6 bases, leaving 26 bases between them. CDR3 length: 18 residues. Per the germline V gene, CDR1 is SGHTA and CDR2 is FQGNSA. In nucleotides, the CDR3 is TGTGCCAGCAGCTCGCGGGGAAAAACGCCACGTCACAGGGATACGCAGTATTTT. As protein: CASSSRGKTPRHRDTQYF.

This clone was counted between two and nine times. The genes are TRBV30 and TRBJ1-2; the D gene is possibly TRBD1 (5 bases). Trimming removed 2 bases at V and 7 bases at J, with 14 bases between. In germline, CDR1 is GTSNPN, CDR2 SVGIG (reference sequence). The CDR3 has 13 amino acids. Here the CDR3 DNA reads TGTGCCTGGAGTTCGGCAGGGCTGGTTGGCTACACCTTC. Its translation: CAWSSAGLVGYTF.

This chain links TRBV15 with TRBJ2-7; a possible D gene is TRBD2 (6 bases). CDR3 size: 18 residues. Germline V gene sequence: CDR1 LNHNV, CDR2 YYDKDF (reference sequence). Trimming took off 1 base at V and 0 bases at J, with 19 bases between the two ends. CDR3 DNA sequence: TGTGCCACCAGCAGAGTGGGTAGGAGGGCCATCCACTCCTACGAGCAGTACTTC. Residues: CATSRVGRRAIHSYEQYF.

The V and J genes are TRBV25-1 and TRBJ1-1, with a weak D call TRBD1 (6 bases). The germline V gene has CDR1 MGHDK and CDR2 SYGVNS. V lost 5 bases and J lost 1, with 14 bases in between. The CDR3 is 15 residues long. The chain's CDR3 is CASSQGQTPNTEAFF. The CDR3 coding sequence is TGTGCCAGCAGTCAAGGACAGACTCCGAACACTGAAGCTTTCTTT.

This clone was detected a few times. The chain recombines TRBV25-1 with TRBJ1-2; D gene unclear. The germline V gene encodes CDR1 MGHDK and CDR2 SYGVNS. The CDR3 runs to 11 residues. Trimming removed 5 bases at V and 7 bases at J, with 8 bases between. The CDR3 DNA reads TGTGCCAGCAGTCCGGGTCGTGGCTACACCTTC. Its translation: CASSPGRGYTF.

In this sample, this clone turned up a few times. The chain recombines TRBV5-1 with TRBJ2-1; tentatively, D is TRBD2 (6 bases). Germline lookup yields CDR1 SGHRS and CDR2 YFSETQ. V lost 0 bases and J lost 0, with 10 bases in between. The CDR3 has 16 residues. CDR3 region: CASSLGAGTSYNEQFF. The CDR3 DNA is TGCGCCAGCAGCTTGGGGGCGGGAACCTCCTACAATGAGCAGTTCTTC.

This chain links TRBV9 with TRBJ1-5; a possible D gene is TRBD1 (6 bases). Germline lookup yields CDR1 SGDLS and CDR2 YYNGEE. The CDR3 is made up of 15 amino acids. The ends were cut back, 2 bases at V and 4 bases at J, with 13 bases in the middle. The CDR3 sequence: CASSVQGTENQPQHF. The CDR3 coding sequence is TGTGCCAGCAGCGTCCAGGGGACGGAGAATCAGCCCCAGCATTTT.

A few counts support this clone. The rearrangement joins TRBV9 to TRBJ2-1, with 14 bases aligning to TRBD2. Germline CDR1 reads SGDLS; CDR2 reads YYNGEE. The CDR3 spans 16 residues. Trimming cost V 0 bases and J 5 bases; bases outside gene matches: 1. CDR3 DNA sequence: TGTGCCAGCAGCGTAGGGGGACTAGCGGGAGACAATGAGCAGTTCTTC. This translates into CASSVGGLAGDNEQFF.

This clone has more than one count but fewer than ten. The chain has TRBV7-2 and TRBJ2-7, with unresolved D. The CDR3 loop spans 14 amino acids. V lost 1 base to trimming and J lost 0 bases, with 7 bases between them. Germline loops: CDR1 SGHTA, CDR2 FQGNSA. CDR3 bases: TGTGCCAGCAGCTTAGTACCTATCTCCTACGAGCAGTACTTC. Translated: CASSLVPISYEQYF.

The CDR3 reads CSVAPISGGKTQYF. The CDR3 DNA reads as TGCAGCGTTGCCCCCATTAGCGGGGGGAAGACCCAGTACTTC. The chain carries TRBV29-1 and TRBJ2-5, with 10 bases aligning to TRBD2. CDR1 is SQVTM, CDR2 ANQGSEA, per germline. V was pared by 4 bases and J by 6 bases, with 8 bases of the junction left unmatched. CDR3 length: 14 residues.

The genes are TRBV27 and TRBJ2-7; the match to TRBD1 covers 10 bases. CDR1 is MNHEY, CDR2 SMNVEV, per germline (reference sequence). V lost 8 bases to trimming and J lost 6 bases; unmatched junction nucleotides: 7. This CDR3 is 13 amino acids long. Here the CDR3 DNA reads TGTGCCAGCGCCGGGACAGGGGTCCCCGAGCAGTACTTC. It encodes CASAGTGVPEQYF.

This clone was seen a few times. The DNA of the CDR3 is TGCGCCAGCAGTCAAGGGCAGGGCGGGGGCACCTTC. This codes for CASSQGQGGGTF. The chain carries TRBV23-1 and TRBJ1-2; tentative D call: TRBD1 (5 bases). TRBV23-1 is an open reading frame, and its role is uncertain. V gave up 2 bases and J gave up 13 bases, with 14 bases separating them. This CDR3 contains 12 residues.

The V and J genes are TRBV30 and TRBJ2-5; TRBD1 is a possible D gene (7 bases). With 4 bases removed from V and 5 bases from J, the gap between germline ends came to 11 bases. CDR1 and CDR2 from the germline V gene are GTSNPN and SVGIG (reference sequence). The CDR3 is 12 residues long. CDR3 nucleotide sequence: TGTGCCTGGACAGGGGGGTGGGAGACCCAGTACTTC. This codes for CAWTGGWETQYF.